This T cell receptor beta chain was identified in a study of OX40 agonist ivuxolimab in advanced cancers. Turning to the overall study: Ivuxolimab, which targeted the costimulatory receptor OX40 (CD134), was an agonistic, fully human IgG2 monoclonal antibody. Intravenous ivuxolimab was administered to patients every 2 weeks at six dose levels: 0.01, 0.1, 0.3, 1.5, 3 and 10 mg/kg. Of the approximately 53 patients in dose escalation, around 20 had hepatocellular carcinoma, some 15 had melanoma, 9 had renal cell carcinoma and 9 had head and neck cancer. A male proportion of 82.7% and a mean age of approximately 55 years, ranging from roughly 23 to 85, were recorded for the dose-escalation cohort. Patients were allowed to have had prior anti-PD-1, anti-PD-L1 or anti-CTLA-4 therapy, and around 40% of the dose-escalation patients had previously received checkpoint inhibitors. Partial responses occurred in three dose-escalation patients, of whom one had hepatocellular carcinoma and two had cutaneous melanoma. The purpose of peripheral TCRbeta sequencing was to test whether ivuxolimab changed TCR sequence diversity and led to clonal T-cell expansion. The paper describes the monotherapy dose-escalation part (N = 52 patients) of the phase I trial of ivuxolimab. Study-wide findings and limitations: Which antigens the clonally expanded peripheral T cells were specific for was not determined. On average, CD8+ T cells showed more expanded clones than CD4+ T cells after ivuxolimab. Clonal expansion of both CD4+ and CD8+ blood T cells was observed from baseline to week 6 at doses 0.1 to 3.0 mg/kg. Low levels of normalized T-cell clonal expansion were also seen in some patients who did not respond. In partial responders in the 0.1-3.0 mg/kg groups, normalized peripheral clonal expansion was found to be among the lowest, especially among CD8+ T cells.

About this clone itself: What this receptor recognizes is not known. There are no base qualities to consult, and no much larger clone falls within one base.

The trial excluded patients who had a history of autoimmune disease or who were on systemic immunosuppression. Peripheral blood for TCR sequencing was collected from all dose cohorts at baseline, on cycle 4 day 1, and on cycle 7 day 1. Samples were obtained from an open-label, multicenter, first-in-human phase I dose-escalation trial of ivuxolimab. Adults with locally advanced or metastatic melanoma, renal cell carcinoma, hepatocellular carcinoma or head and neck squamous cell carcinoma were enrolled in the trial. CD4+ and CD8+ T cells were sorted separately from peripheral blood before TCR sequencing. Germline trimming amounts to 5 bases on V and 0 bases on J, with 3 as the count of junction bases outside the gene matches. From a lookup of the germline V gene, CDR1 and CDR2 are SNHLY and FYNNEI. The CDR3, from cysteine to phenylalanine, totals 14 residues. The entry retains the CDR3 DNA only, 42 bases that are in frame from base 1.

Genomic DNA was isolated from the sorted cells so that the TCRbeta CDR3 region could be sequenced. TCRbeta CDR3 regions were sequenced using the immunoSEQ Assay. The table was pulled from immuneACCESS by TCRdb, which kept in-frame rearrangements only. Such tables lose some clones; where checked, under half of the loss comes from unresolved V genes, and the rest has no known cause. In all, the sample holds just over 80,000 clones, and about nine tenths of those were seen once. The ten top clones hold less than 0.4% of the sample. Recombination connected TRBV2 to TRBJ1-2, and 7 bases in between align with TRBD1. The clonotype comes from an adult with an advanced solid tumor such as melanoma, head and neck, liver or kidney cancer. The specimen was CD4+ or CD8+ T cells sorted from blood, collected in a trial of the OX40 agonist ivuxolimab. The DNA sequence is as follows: TGTGCCAGCAGTCACAGGGGAACTAACTATGGCTACACCTTC. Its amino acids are CASSHRGTNYGYTF.